The 8 T cell receptor beta chains presented below share a single source sample, sequenced in a study of T-cell reconstitution after alpha-beta-depleted transplantation in children. Unique molecular identifiers were incorporated during preparation of the TCRbeta library. TCRdb called the PCR reads again in MiXCR, with one record for every CDR3 protein. The table shows over 25,000 distinct CDR3 sequences, with roughly a sixth occurring only once. Specimen: PBMCs, mostly from graft donor cells, collected 60 days after TCRalphabeta/CD19-depleted stem cell transplant. All receptors derive from a male patient between 2 and 15 years old who had a stem cell transplant for acute lymphoblastic leukemia, so the T cells may come from the graft donor.

This chain connects TRBV9 to TRBJ2-4, with 10 positions matching TRBD1. CDR3 size: 15 residues. Germline trimming cut 4 bases from V and 6 bases from J; bases unmatched to any gene: 7. Germline V gene data show CDR1 as SGDLS and CDR2 as YYNGEE. CDR3 DNA: TGTGCCAGCAGCACACCGGGACAGGGGAGAAACATTCAGTACTTC. Residues: CASSTPGQGRNIQYF.

The rearrangement uses TRBV4-1 and TRBJ2-5; D possibly matches TRBD1 or TRBD2 (5 bases each). This CDR3 comprises 16 residues. Germline V gives CDR1 MGHRA, CDR2 YSYEKL. Trimming stripped 0 bases from V and 5 bases from J, with 16 bases between. The CDR3 nucleotides read TGCGCCAGCAGCCAAGAAGAGGGGACGGGGTGGGAGACCCAGTACTTC. The encoded protein is CASSQEEGTGWETQYF.

Only a few counts were recorded for this clonotype. This rearrangement joins TRBV7-3 to TRBJ1-5; D ambiguous. CDR1 SGHTA and CDR2 FQGTGA come from the germline V gene. CDR3 length equals 13 residues. V was shortened by 0 bases and J by 6 bases, with 6 bases between the two germline ends. The CDR3 region has the DNA TGTGCCAGCAGCTTAACAGGAGCTCAGCCCCAGCATTTT. Translating gives CASSLTGAQPQHF.

This clonotype has just a few counts. The chain is built from TRBV10-3 and TRBJ2-2; TRBD1 matches at 10 bases. With 7 bases clipped from V and 3 bases from J, the junction kept 2 bases outside the gene matches. The CDR3 totals 14 residues. The germline V gene has CDR1 ENHRY and CDR2 SYGVKD. The chain's CDR3 is CAITGQGDTGELFF. CDR3 nucleotide sequence: TGTGCCATCACCGGACAGGGGGACACCGGGGAGCTGTTTTTT.

This clonotype has at least ten counts. The chain is built from TRBV20-1 and TRBJ2-4, with D hard to call. The CDR3 consists of 13 residues. Per germline, CDR1 DFQATT and CDR2 SNEGSKA (reference sequence). V lost 4 bases and J lost 5, with 12 bases in between. The CDR3 DNA is TGCAGTGCTACTGGCCATCCCGAAAACATTCAGTACTTC. Amino acids: CSATGHPENIQYF.

The V and J genes are TRBV2 and TRBJ2-3; D gene unclear. Trimming took 1 base from V and 2 from J, leaving 10 bases between them. Per the germline V gene, CDR1 is SNHLY and CDR2 is FYNNEI. The CDR3 totals 15 residues. The CDR3 DNA is TGTGCCAGCAGTGAAGGCTGGCAGCCCACAGATACGCAGTATTTT. It specifies CASSEGWQPTDTQYF.

This clonotype was recorded many times. The chain is built from TRBV7-6 and TRBJ2-7, with 7 bases matching TRBD1. The CDR3 is 16 amino acids. Germline trimming cut 2 bases from V and 1 base from J; bases unmatched to any gene: 8. Germline V gene data show CDR1 as SGHVS and CDR2 as FNYEAQ. CDR3 loop: CASSLNPGTASYEQYF. CDR3 DNA sequence: TGTGCCAGCAGCTTAAATCCCGGGACAGCGTCCTACGAGCAGTACTTC.

This clonotype was detected only a few times. The J gene is TRBJ2-3, the V gene TRBV30; TRBD1 matches at 7 bases. With V trimmed by 4 bases and J by 1 base, 8 bases remained unmatched. This CDR3 has 15 residues. Germline V lookup: CDR1 GTSNPN, CDR2 SVGIG (reference sequence). The CDR3: CAWTRDRAGTDTQYF. CDR3 sequence (DNA): TGTGCCTGGACCCGCGACAGGGCCGGCACAGATACGCAGTATTTT.